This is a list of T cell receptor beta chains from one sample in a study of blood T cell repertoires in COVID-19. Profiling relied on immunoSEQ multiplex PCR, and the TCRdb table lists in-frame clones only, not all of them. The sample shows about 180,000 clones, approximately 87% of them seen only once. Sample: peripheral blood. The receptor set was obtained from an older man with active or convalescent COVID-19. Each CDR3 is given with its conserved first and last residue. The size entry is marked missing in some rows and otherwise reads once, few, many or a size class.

CDR3 protein: CASSPTENYGYTF
J gene: TRBJ1-2
V gene: TRBV5-5
clone size: NA

CDR3 protein: CASSLPGQETQYF
J gene: TRBJ2-5
V gene: TRBV5-4
clone size: NA

CDR3 protein: CASSTVTGDGGYGYTF
J gene: TRBJ1-2
V gene: TRBV5-4
clone size: once

CDR3 protein: CASSVLGTLDYEQYF
J gene: TRBJ2-7
V gene: TRBV25-1
clone size: NA

CDR3 protein: CASSQDRVNTEAFF
J gene: TRBJ1-1
V gene: TRBV18
clone size: NA

CDR3 protein: CASSSVGARVEQFF
J gene: TRBJ2-1
V gene: TRBV6-2/TRBV6-3
clone size: few

CDR3 protein: CASSQSLRYEQYF
J gene: TRBJ2-7
V gene: TRBV3-1/TRBV3-2
clone size: few

CDR3 protein: CASSHPQVGAKEKLFF
J gene: TRBJ1-4
V gene: TRBV6-2/TRBV6-3
clone size: NA

CDR3 protein: CASRMGGGRTEAFF
J gene: TRBJ1-1
V gene: TRBV28
clone size: NA

CDR3 protein: CASSYFRKLNTEAFF
J gene: TRBJ1-1
V gene: TRBV6-2/TRBV6-3
clone size: NA

CDR3 protein: CASSVAGGNTEAFF
J gene: TRBJ1-1
V gene: TRBV10-2
clone size: NA

CDR3 protein: CASSLVLGQGVTDTQYF
J gene: TRBJ2-3
V gene: TRBV5-6
clone size: NA

CDR3 protein: CASSFRDGSSYEQYF
J gene: TRBJ2-7
V gene: TRBV9
clone size: NA

CDR3 protein: CASSVQGAKDTQYF
J gene: TRBJ2-3
V gene: TRBV7-2
clone size: NA

CDR3 protein: CASSPTDRDYEQYF
J gene: TRBJ2-7
V gene: TRBV18
clone size: NA

CDR3 protein: CASSYRQGVQETQYF
J gene: TRBJ2-5
V gene: TRBV6-5
clone size: once

CDR3 protein: CASSEGGTYYGYTF
J gene: TRBJ1-2
V gene: TRBV25-1
clone size: few

CDR3 protein: CASSPGTGVVDTQYF
J gene: TRBJ2-3
V gene: TRBV5-1
clone size: NA

CDR3 protein: CASSLDLTYEQYF
J gene: TRBJ2-7
V gene: TRBV6-5
clone size: NA